This TCR beta chain was sequenced during a study of T-cell memory formation after mild COVID-19. Study-level results: The authors did not confirm SARS-CoV-2 specificity of second-wave clones peaking day 37. Contracting CD8+ clones were enriched in EMRA, CD4+ mainly in CM and EM.

This clonotype was seen a few times. Its target is not known. With constant-segment primers, 5'RACE yielded cDNA libraries of TCR alpha and TCR beta that carried sample barcodes and UMIs. TCRdb re-analysed the 5' RACE reads in MiXCR, keeping a single row per CDR3 protein. Of hundreds of thousands of distinct CDR3 sequences listed, roughly 15% are singletons. V lost 0 bases, J lost 3 bases, and 20 bases lay in between. This CDR3 contains 19 residues. Germline loops: CDR1 LGHNA, CDR2 YNFKEQ. Sequencing input: PBMCs or a T cell subset sorted from them (not recorded which). The TCR was taken from a man aged 18 to 35 who had mild COVID-19 (a few samples of this study predate the infection). Cell type and time point are not known. The V and J genes are TRBV4-2 and TRBJ1-4; D is possibly TRBD1 (5 bases). CDR3 loop: CASSQEGGGGELANEKLFF. The CDR3 DNA is TGTGCCAGCAGCCAAGAGGGAGGCGGGGGGGAGCTGGCTAATGAAAAACTGTTTTTT.